A selection of T cell receptor beta chains follows, all from one sample in a study of cytomegalovirus exposure and HLA in healthy donors. Method: immunoSEQ multiplex PCR; TCRdb's copy keeps in-frame clones and lacks some. The data show 130,000 to 150,000 clones, with around 84% seen just once and about 3% held by the top ten. The sample comprised PBMCs. Receptors were obtained from a man in his forties in good health and CMV-seropositive. Each CDR3 is given with its conserved first and last residue. Each record gives: clone size, V gene, J gene, D gene, CDR3 protein, CDR3 DNA. D genes are given only for firm matches. Where a row states a size, it is once, few, many or the class of an expanded clone; other rows omit it.

.	TRBV7-2	TRBJ2-3	.	CASSLGNLGADTQYF	TGTGCCAGCAGCTTAGGTAATCTAGGGGCAGATACGCAGTATTTT
.	TRBV27	TRBJ2-7	.	CAARGERGEQYF	TGTGCCGCTCGCGGGGAACGCGGCGAGCAGTACTTC
.	TRBV7-9	TRBJ1-1	.	CASSLVEAVVNTEAFF	TGTGCCAGCAGCTTAGTGGAGGCCGTTGTGAACACTGAAGCTTTCTTT
.	TRBV5-1	TRBJ1-1	.	CASSLEGASVSEAFF	TGCGCCAGCAGCTTGGAAGGGGCCAGCGTTTCTGAAGCTTTCTTT
.	TRBV28	TRBJ1-2	.	CASSLVDSSNYGYTF	TGTGCCAGCAGTTTAGTTGACAGTTCTAACTATGGCTACACCTTC
.	TRBV7-6	TRBJ2-7	TRBD2	CASSPGLAMGEQYF	TGTGCCAGCAGCCCAGGACTAGCGATGGGCGAGCAGTACTTC
.	TRBV27	TRBJ2-7	.	CASSSPGPGVHEQYF	TGTGCCAGCAGTTCCCCCGGGCCAGGGGTACACGAGCAGTACTTC
.	TRBV18	TRBJ2-5	.	CASSFAEGQETQYF	TGTGCCAGCTCATTCGCAGAGGGTCAAGAGACCCAGTACTTC
.	TRBV27	TRBJ2-3	.	CASSFRYRAVGSTDTQYF	TGTGCCAGCAGTTTTCGGTACAGGGCTGTCGGGAGCACAGATACGCAGTATTTT
.	TRBV20-1	TRBJ2-1	TRBD1	CSASGQREQFF	TGCAGTGCTTCGGGACAGCGGGAGCAGTTCTTC
.	TRBV28	TRBJ1-2	TRBD1	CASGTATGGRIYGYTF	TGTGCCAGCGGAACGGCGACAGGGGGGCGAATCTATGGCTACACCTTC
.	TRBV7-2	TRBJ2-3	TRBD2	CASSIGLVSQYTQYF	TGTGCCAGCAGCATAGGACTAGTCAGTCAATATACGCAGTATTTT
.	TRBV13	TRBJ2-6	TRBD2	CASSLSGRETGANVLTF	TGTGCCAGCAGCTTATCCGGGAGGGAAACTGGGGCCAACGTCCTGACTTTC
.	TRBV5-1	TRBJ2-1	TRBD2	CASSLGTSGDNEQFF	TGCGCCAGCAGCTTGGGAACCAGCGGGGACAATGAGCAGTTCTTC
.	TRBV6-6	TRBJ2-5	TRBD2	CASRASGQETQYF	TGTGCCAGCAGGGCTAGCGGCCAAGAGACCCAGTACTTC
.	TRBV7-8	TRBJ2-2	.	CASSPYGNTGELFF	TGTGCCAGCAGCCCCTACGGGAACACCGGGGAGCTGTTTTTT
.	TRBV5-1	TRBJ2-1	.	CASSLAVVVLDNEQFF	TGCGCCAGCAGCTTGGCCGTGGTAGTGTTGGACAATGAGCAGTTCTTC
.	TRBV30	TRBJ1-5	.	CAWTPPAVASTGGPQHF	TGTGCCTGGACCCCACCCGCGGTTGCATCTACCGGAGGGCCCCAGCATTTT
once	TRBV18	TRBJ1-1	.	CASSPMTGNTEAFF	TGTGCCAGCTCACCTATGACAGGGAACACTGAAGCTTTCTTT
.	TRBV18	TRBJ2-7	.	CASSPESSVPYEQYF	TGTGCCAGCTCACCAGAGTCTAGCGTCCCCTACGAGCAGTACTTC
.	TRBV30	TRBJ1-2	.	CAWSWRGSRGYTF	TGTGCCTGGAGTTGGAGGGGTAGTCGTGGCTACACCTTC
.	TRBV30	TRBJ2-1	.	CAWRDWVGEQFF	TGTGCCTGGAGAGATTGGGTGGGCGAGCAGTTCTTC
.	TRBV15	TRBJ2-7	.	CATSRAAGEQYF	TGTGCCACCAGCAGAGCGGCGGGGGAGCAGTACTTC
.	TRBV5-1	TRBJ1-2	TRBD1	CASSSGGYGYTF	TGCGCCAGCAGTTCAGGGGGCTATGGCTACACCTTC
.	TRBV4-3	TRBJ1-2	.	CASSPGYTWGGLANYGYTF	TGCGCCAGCAGCCCGGGCTACACCTGGGGGGGCTTAGCCAACTATGGCTACACCTTC
.	TRBV11-1	TRBJ2-6	TRBD2	CASSLAHSSGGANVLTF	TGTGCCAGCAGCTTAGCGCACTCTAGCGGTGGGGCCAACGTCCTGACTTTC
few	TRBV5-1	TRBJ2-1	TRBD2	CASTTVAGAAYNEQFF	TGCGCCAGCACCACCGTAGCGGGAGCCGCCTACAATGAGCAGTTCTTC
.	TRBV19	TRBJ1-5	TRBD1	CASSIAQGADGNQPQHF	TGTGCCAGTAGTATAGCCCAGGGGGCAGACGGCAATCAGCCCCAGCATTTT
few	TRBV11-2	TRBJ1-4	TRBD1	CASSGQGTNEKLFF	TGTGCCAGCAGCGGACAGGGGACTAATGAAAAACTGTTTTTT
.	TRBV6-6	TRBJ1-3	.	CASSNTGTGNTIYF	TGTGCCAGCAGTAATACAGGGACTGGAAACACCATATATTTT
.	TRBV18	TRBJ1-1	.	CASSQRTVNTEAFF	TGTGCCAGCTCACAAAGGACAGTCAACACTGAAGCTTTCTTT
.	TRBV7-2	TRBJ1-1	TRBD1	CASSLDRGNTEAFF	TGTGCCAGCAGCCTCGACAGGGGAAACACTGAAGCTTTCTTT
.	TRBV19	TRBJ2-1	.	CASSANLLANEQFF	TGTGCCAGTAGTGCGAATCTACTCGCGAATGAGCAGTTCTTC
.	TRBV30	TRBJ2-5	.	CAWRVQGETQYF	TGTGCCTGGAGAGTACAGGGAGAGACCCAGTACTTC
.	TRBV7-9	TRBJ2-7	.	CASSHVPGTYEQYF	TGTGCCAGCAGCCATGTCCCCGGGACCTACGAGCAGTACTTC
.	TRBV7-7	TRBJ2-1	.	CASSFDRGSYNEQFF	TGTGCCAGCAGCTTCGACCGAGGCTCCTACAATGAGCAGTTCTTC
few	TRBV2	TRBJ2-5	.	CASSHDNTRTQYF	TGTGCCAGCAGTCATGACAACACGAGGACCCAGTACTTC
.	TRBV27	TRBJ1-6	TRBD1	CASSAGTGRSSYNSPLHF	TGTGCCAGCAGTGCCGGGACAGGGAGAAGCTCCTATAATTCACCCCTCCACTTT
.	TRBV28	TRBJ2-7	.	CASKLTVSYEQYF	TGTGCCAGCAAATTAACGGTGTCCTACGAGCAGTACTTC
.	TRBV5-5	TRBJ2-7	TRBD1	CASSSGTGDYEQYF	TGTGCCAGCAGCTCCGGGACAGGGGACTACGAGCAGTACTTC